A selection of T cell receptor beta chains follows, all from one sample in a study of PD-1 blockade in mismatch repair-deficient tumors. Profiled with immunoSEQ multiplex PCR; TCRdb holds only in-frame clones, not every one. The sample has about 130,000 clones, around nine tenths seen once. The sample in question was peripheral blood, obtained about 17 months after starting pembrolizumab. The receptor source for this set is an adult with mismatch repair-deficient cancer. CDR3s include the opening cysteine and the closing phenylalanine or tryptophan. Each record gives: V gene, J gene, D gene, clone size, CDR3 DNA, CDR3 protein. A D gene is named only where the DNA matches it firmly. Clone size, where shown, is once, few, many, or a class for clones that have expanded.

TRBV5-1	TRBJ2-7	NA	NA	NA	CASSFGAGGINEQYF
TRBV11-2	TRBJ1-3	NA	NA	TGTGCCAGCAGCTTAACAGGGCGCGGAAACACCATATATTTT	CASSLTGRGNTIYF
TRBV10-3	TRBJ2-2	NA	NA	TGTGCCATCACCTTGAAGGGCACCGGGGAGCTGTTTTTT	CAITLKGTGELFF
TRBV18	TRBJ2-7	TRBD1	NA	TGTGCCAGCTCCCAATCGTCCCGGGACAGGGACGTAAGGAGGCTAACGACCTACGAGCAGTACTTC	CASSQSSRDRDVRRLTTYEQYF
TRBV19	TRBJ2-1	NA	NA	TGTGCCAGTACCCCTAGGGCGGCCCTCTACAATGAGCAGTTCTTC	CASTPRAALYNEQFF
TRBV7-9	TRBJ2-2	NA	NA	TGTGCCAGCAGCCCCAAAACCGGGGAGCTGTTTTTT	CASSPKTGELFF
TRBV7-8	TRBJ2-3	NA	NA	TGTGCCAGCAGCCAACTAGGGGGGCCCACAGATACGCAGTATTTT	CASSQLGGPTDTQYF
TRBV7-6	TRBJ1-5	NA	few	TGTGCCAGCAGCTTAGATGCATATCAGCCCCAGCATTTT	CASSLDAYQPQHF
TRBV5-4	TRBJ2-3	NA	NA	TGTGCCAGCAGCCAACTTGGCGGACCTTTTAGCACAGATACGCAGTATTTT	CASSQLGGPFSTDTQYF
TRBV19	TRBJ1-5	NA	NA	TGTGCCAGTAGCGATCAAGGGGGGGCTTCTAGCAATCAGCCCCAGCATTTT	CASSDQGGASSNQPQHF
TRBV2	TRBJ2-2	TRBD2	NA	TGTGCCAGCACTGAATGGGGACTAGCATCCGGGGAGCTGTTTTTT	CASTEWGLASGELFF
TRBV7-9	TRBJ2-7	TRBD2	NA	TGTGCCAGCAGCTTTACTAGCGGGAGAGCCTACGAGCAGTACTTC	CASSFTSGRAYEQYF
TRBV4-1	TRBJ2-7	TRBD2	NA	TGCGCCAGCAGCCAAGATTCCGGGGGGTCTAGCTTTCCCTACGAGCAGTACTTC	CASSQDSGGSSFPYEQYF
TRBV29-1	TRBJ2-3	NA	NA	TGCAGCGTTGTAATAGCGGAAAGCGCAGATACGCAGTATTTT	CSVVIAESADTQYF
TRBV6-4	TRBJ2-6	NA	NA	TGTGCCAGCAGTGCCCAGGGGGGGACTGGGGCCAACGTCCTGACTTTC	CASSAQGGTGANVLTF
TRBV28	TRBJ2-7	NA	few	TGTGCCAGCAGTTTACACCTAGCGCGGGTCGAGCAGTACTTC	CASSLHLARVEQYF
TRBV10-3	TRBJ2-5	NA	NA	TGTGCCACGCAGACCATCACGGAGGAGACCCAGTACTTC	CATQTITEETQYF
TRBV7-8	TRBJ2-7	NA	NA	TGTGCCAGCAGCTTCACTAACTCCTACGAGCAGTACTTC	CASSFTNSYEQYF
TRBV4-3	TRBJ1-2	NA	NA	TGCGCCAGCAGCCAAGCAGCCAGCCCGCCGAATGGCTACACCTTC	CASSQAASPPNGYTF
TRBV30	TRBJ2-7	NA	NA	TGTGCCTGGAGTCACTACCTCGGGCAGTCCTACGAGCAGTACTTC	CAWSHYLGQSYEQYF
TRBV27	TRBJ2-2	NA	few	TGTGCCAGCAGTTTCGGTATTAACACCGGGGAGCTGTTTTTT	CASSFGINTGELFF
TRBV9	TRBJ1-1	NA	NA	TGTGCCAGCAGCACCCGGGCTGGCGACAGCGCCCAGGACACTGAAGCTTTCTTT	CASSTRAGDSAQDTEAFF
TRBV7-9	TRBJ2-7	TRBD2	once	TGTGCCAGCAGCTCACCCTGGAGCGGGAGTGGGTACGAGCAGTACTTC	CASSSPWSGSGYEQYF
TRBV5-6	TRBJ2-7	TRBD2	NA	TGTGCCAGCAGCTTGGGCGGGATCAAGTTGCTAGCGGGAGGGGCTTGGCAGTACTTC	CASSLGGIKLLAGGAWQYF
TRBV4-1	TRBJ2-7	TRBD1	NA	TGCGCCAGCAGCCAAGCGGGGACAGACTACGAGCAGTACTTC	CASSQAGTDYEQYF
TRBV18	TRBJ2-6	NA	NA	TGTGCCAGCTCACCATTAAGTAGAGCCGGGGCCAACGTCCTGACTTTC	CASSPLSRAGANVLTF
TRBV5-1	TRBJ2-7	NA	NA	TGCGCCAGCAGCGGTAGGGAAGGCTACGAGCAGTACTTC	CASSGREGYEQYF
TRBV19	TRBJ2-3	NA	NA	TGTGCCAGTAGTTTGGGAGATTTTAATACGCAGTATTTT	CASSLGDFNTQYF
TRBV27	TRBJ2-7	NA	NA	TGTGCCAGCAGTTCCGGGGTGGGTGGCACCTACGAGCAGTACTTC	CASSSGVGGTYEQYF
TRBV5-1	TRBJ2-1	TRBD1	NA	TGCGCCAGCAGACCGGGACAGGGATCGTACAATGAGCAGTTCTTC	CASRPGQGSYNEQFF
TRBV6-6	TRBJ1-2	NA	medium-sized	TGTGCCAGCAATTTAGACAAGGGCTACGGCTACACCTTC	CASNLDKGYGYTF
TRBV4-1	TRBJ1-5	TRBD1	NA	TGCGCCAGCAGCCAAGATTCCGGGACAGGGAGGGTTGGCAATCAGCCCCAGCATTTT	CASSQDSGTGRVGNQPQHF
TRBV13	TRBJ2-7	NA	NA	TGTGCCAGCAGCCCAGTGGTGGGGTCCGAGCAGTACTTC	CASSPVVGSEQYF
TRBV27	TRBJ2-7	NA	NA	TGTGCCAGCAGTTTAGCAGGTTTCCACGAGCAGTACTTC	CASSLAGFHEQYF
TRBV5-1	TRBJ2-1	TRBD2	few	TGCGCCAGCAGCTTCGGTATAGCGGGAGAGTCCTACAATGAGCAGTTCTTC	CASSFGIAGESYNEQFF
TRBV5-6	TRBJ2-6	NA	once	TGTGCCAGCAGCTTGGTGGCAGCTGGGGCCAACGTCCTGACTTTC	CASSLVAAGANVLTF
TRBV4-2	TRBJ2-5	NA	NA	TGTGCCAGCAGCCAAGATAGGGCTCACCAAGAGACCCAGTACTTC	CASSQDRAHQETQYF